This T cell receptor (beta chain) was recovered during a study of shared clonotypes between healthy human individuals. Findings and limits, study-wide: Owing to a small donor count, the genetic and exposure-history diversity represented was limited.

Here immunoSEQ multiplex PCR was the method, and the copy in TCRdb shows in-frame clones only, minus some. The sample lists millions of clones, more than 80% occurring once. After removal of 1 base from V and 6 bases from J, the junction contained 2 bases not matched to a gene. Germline values: CDR1 SEHNR, CDR2 FQNEAQ (reference sequence). CDR3 size: 14 residues. Worth noting for this clone: Its antigen remains unknown.

The sample consisted of naive CD4+ T cells sorted from blood. Subset here: CD45RA+ positively selected. The chain uses TRBV7-9 and TRBJ1-1, with TRBD1 identical over 10 bases. The sequence came from a man between 18 and 29 years old in good health. CDR3 DNA: TGTGCCAGCAGCTTAGGGACAGGGGGTTCTGAAGCTTTCTTT. Its translation is CASSLGTGGSEAFF.